A single sample gave rise to the 17 T cell receptor beta chains below, sequenced in a study of blood T cell repertoires in COVID-19. The data were produced by immunoSEQ multiplex PCR, yet TCRdb's version contains in-frame clones alone and is incomplete. This table has about 220,000 clones, roughly 84% appearing once. The material sequenced was PBMCs or T cells enriched from blood (not recorded which). Receptor source: a woman aged 35 to 49 who had recovered from COVID-19.

The V gene is TRBV7-6, the J gene TRBJ2-6; D remains ambiguous. CDR3 length: 15 amino acids. In germline, CDR1 is SGHVS, CDR2 FNYEAQ. V lost 4 bases and J lost 2, with 9 bases in between. The CDR3 DNA is TGTGCCAGCAGCTCCATGACTGCTGGGGCCAACGTCCTGACTTTC. Protein product: CASSSMTAGANVLTF.

The V and J genes are TRBV5-6 and TRBJ2-1; 7 nucleotides align to TRBD1. V lost 5 bases to trimming and J lost 0 bases; unmatched junction nucleotides: 11. CDR1 and CDR2 (germline): SGHDT, YYEEEE. There are 17 residues in the CDR3. CDR3 sequence reads: CASRGRQGLISYNEQFF. The CDR3 region has the DNA TGTGCCAGCAGAGGGCGACAGGGCCTCATCTCCTACAATGAGCAGTTCTTC. The whole variable domain, remainder taken from reference TRBV5-6 and TRBJ2-1, is DAGVTQSPTHLIKTRGQQVTLRCSPKSGHDTVSWYQQALGQGPQFIFQYYEEEERQRGNFPDRFSGHQFPNYSSELNVNALLLGDSALYLCASRGRQGLISYNEQFFGPGTRLTVL.

This chain connects TRBV5-6 to TRBJ2-3, with 8 bases that match TRBD2. This CDR3 contains 16 residues. V dropped 4 bases and J dropped 0; count of bases not matched to a gene: 7. The V gene's germline CDR1 is SGHDT and CDR2 YYEEEE. CDR3 sequence (DNA): TGTGCCAGCAGCCCGAGACTAGCGCACAGCACAGATACGCAGTATTTT. This codes for CASSPRLAHSTDTQYF.

The chain joins TRBV2 to TRBJ2-1, with 14 bases matching TRBD2. The J segment lost 9 bases and the V segment lost 5 bases, leaving 6 bases of the junction unmatched. This CDR3 comprises 15 residues. Germline V gene sequence: CDR1 SNHLY, CDR2 FYNNEI. The DNA for the CDR3 is TGTGCCAGCAGTAGACTAGCGGGAGGGTCCGGTGAGCAGTTCTTC. It codes for CASSRLAGGSGEQFF.

The chain employs TRBV7-3 and TRBJ2-1; 10 positions match TRBD2. V gave up 5 bases and J gave up 2 bases; unmatched junction bases: 3. Germline CDR1 is SGHTA and CDR2 is FQGTGA. The CDR3 spans 15 residues. The CDR3 loop reads CASSLSGRAYNEQFF. The CDR3 region has the DNA TGTGCCAGCAGCCTAAGCGGGAGGGCCTACAATGAGCAGTTCTTC.

This rearrangement joins TRBV6-5 to TRBJ1-1, with TRBD1 matching over 8 bases. This CDR3 spans 15 amino acids. CDR1 is MNHEY and CDR2 is SVGAGI in the germline V gene. Trimming took 6 bases from V and 1 from J; bases not matched to a gene: 7. The CDR3 sequence: CASRPDREKNTEAFF. The CDR3 bases are TGTGCCAGCAGGCCGGACAGGGAGAAGAACACTGAAGCTTTCTTT.

The chain carries TRBV4-1 and TRBJ1-4; D is perhaps TRBD1 (5 bases). V shed 5 bases and J shed 4 bases, with 17 bases lying between them. The CDR3 covers 16 residues. Germline assignment: CDR1 MGHRA and CDR2 YSYEKL. CDR3 in amino acids: CASSDSESRSNEKLFF. Here the CDR3 DNA reads TGCGCCAGCAGCGACAGTGAGAGTCGGAGTAATGAAAAACTGTTTTTT.

This clone has just one count. The chain has TRBV20-1 and TRBJ2-5; perhaps TRBD1 as D (6 bases). The CDR3 covers 14 residues. The V end was cut by 3 bases, the J end by 3 bases, with 14 bases between. CDR1 is DFQATT, CDR2 SNEGSKA, per germline (reference sequence). The CDR3, as DNA: TGCAGTGCTAGTTTCGGGACAAGCGAAGAGACCCAGTACTTC. Protein product: CSASFGTSEETQYF.

The V and J genes are TRBV7-9 and TRBJ1-2; D gene unclear. Trimming removed 5 bases at V and 0 bases at J, with 10 bases between. Looked up from germline, CDR1 is SEHNR and CDR2 is FQNEAQ (reference sequence). There are 14 residues in the CDR3. The CDR3, as DNA: TGTGCCAGCAGCCCCGGAGCTCCTAACTATGGCTACACCTTC. Protein: CASSPGAPNYGYTF.

The chain uses TRBV29-1 and TRBJ1-3; 10 bases line up with TRBD1. V shed 5 bases, J shed 4 bases, and the junction held 8 bases outside the gene matches. In germline, CDR1 is SQVTM, CDR2 ANQGSEA. The CDR3 loop spans 15 amino acids. The CDR3 sequence: CSVSTGTGEGNTIYF. In DNA, the CDR3 is TGCAGCGTTTCCACCGGGACAGGGGAGGGAAACACCATATATTTT.

This chain links TRBV28 with TRBJ2-1; D remains unclear. The CDR3 totals 14 residues. The V gene lost 1 base and the J gene lost 3 bases, with 7 bases spanning the gap. Germline CDR1 MDHEN, CDR2 SYDVKM. The CDR3 nucleotides are TGTGCCAGCAGTTTATCCTCACACTACAATGAGCAGTTCTTC. As protein: CASSLSSHYNEQFF.

This chain uses TRBV28 with TRBJ2-3; TRBD1 matches at 9 bases. The CDR3 contains 14 residues. The trim removed 4 bases at V and 5 bases at J, leaving 4 bases unmatched. Germline CDR1 reads MDHEN; CDR2 reads SYDVKM. The CDR3, as DNA: TGTGCCAGCAGTTCACAGGGGGCGGGAGATACGCAGTATTTT. It is translated as CASSSQGAGDTQYF. The full variable domain, in which reference TRBV28 and TRBJ2-3 provide the parts outside the CDR3, is DVKVTQSSRYLVKRTGEKVFLECVQDMDHENMFWYRQDPGLGLRLIYFSYDVKMKEKGDIPEGYSVSREKKERFSLILESASTNQTSMYLCASSSQGAGDTQYFGPGTRLTVL.

The chain carries TRBV21-1 and TRBJ1-2; the DNA was not used to check the table's D call, TRBD1. TRBV21-1 is tagged as a pseudogene. This CDR3 is built from 18 residues. CDR3 protein: CASAAHSKGQGECYGYTF. The CDR3 region has the DNA TGTGCCAGCGCGGCCCACTCGAAGGGACAGGGGGAATGCTATGGCTACACCTTC.

The V call is TRBV7-9, the J call TRBJ1-2; 8 nucleotides match TRBD1. Germline CDR1 and CDR2: SEHNR and FQNEAQ (reference sequence). CDR3 length: 13 amino acids. V lost 3 bases and J lost 6; bases outside the gene matches: 3. The chain's CDR3 is CASSLDRDDGYTF. The CDR3 nucleotides read TGTGCCAGCAGCTTGGACAGGGACGATGGCTACACCTTC.

The gene calls are TRBV28 and TRBJ2-7; TRBD2 matches at 7 bases. The CDR3 length is 15 residues. The germline V gene encodes CDR1 MDHEN and CDR2 SYDVKM. Germline trimming cut 5 bases from V and 3 bases from J; bases unmatched to any gene: 10. CDR3 coding DNA: TGTGCCAGCAGTGGCGGCGGGAGTATCGGCTACGAGCAGTACTTC. It codes for CASSGGGSIGYEQYF.

This chain uses TRBV4-1 with TRBJ2-7; 9 bases are a match to TRBD2. The CDR3 length is 15 residues. The germline V gene has CDR1 MGHRA and CDR2 YSYEKL. V was clipped by 1 base and J by 3 bases; unmatched bases: 4. This chain's CDR3 is CASSQGLAGNYEQYF. CDR3 coding DNA: TGCGCCAGCAGCCAAGGGCTAGCGGGAAACTACGAGCAGTACTTC.

V gene TRBV6-5 combines with J gene TRBJ1-2, with 8 nucleotides matching TRBD1. V lost 2 bases, J lost 6 bases, and 2 bases stayed unmatched. The CDR3 is 13 amino acids. Per germline, CDR1 MNHEY and CDR2 SVGAGI. CDR3 region: CASSYATGDGYTF. The CDR3 DNA is TGTGCCAGCAGTTACGCGACAGGGGATGGCTACACCTTC.